This is a list of T cell receptor beta chains from one sample in a study of blood T cell repertoires in COVID-19. Assay used: immunoSEQ multiplex PCR; TCRdb lists only in-frame clones, some missing. The sample comprises a few hundred thousand clones, 80% to 90% of which are singletons, and 2.5% to 3.5% rests with the top ten. The sequenced sample consisted of peripheral blood. Every receptor here comes from a woman aged 25 to 45 with COVID-19, enrolled during active disease. CDR3s include the opening cysteine and the closing phenylalanine or tryptophan. D genes are given only for firm matches. The size of a clone is reported for some rows only, either as once, few or many, or as a class for expanded clones.

.,TRBJ2-2,TRBV2,.,CASSEIWGGAGELFF,TGTGCCAGCAGTGAAATCTGGGGAGGCGCCGGGGAGCTGTTTTTT
many,TRBJ2-2,TRBV6-2/TRBV6-3,.,CASSYRPAGQMGAGELFF,TGTGCCAGCAGTTACCGGCCAGCGGGCCAGATGGGTGCCGGGGAGCTGTTTTTT
.,TRBJ2-5,TRBV9,TRBD2,CASSVGVSSGRGGQETQYF,TGTGCCAGCAGCGTAGGGGTTTCTAGCGGGAGGGGGGGTCAAGAGACCCAGTACTTC
.,TRBJ1-5,TRBV14,.,CASSPESQHF,TGTGCCAGCAGCCCTGAGTCCCAGCATTTT
.,TRBJ2-5,TRBV7-2,TRBD2,CASSPRTSGSIYQETQYF,TGTGCCAGCAGCCCGCGGACTAGCGGGAGTATCTACCAAGAGACCCAGTACTTC
.,TRBJ1-5,TRBV20-1,.,CSASGPRDQPQHF,TGCAGTGCTAGTGGACCACGGGATCAGCCCCAGCATTTT
many,TRBJ1-1,TRBV29-1,TRBD1,CSAQTGGNTEAFF,TGCAGCGCGCAGACAGGGGGGAACACTGAAGCTTTCTTT
once,TRBJ2-5,TRBV5-4,.,CASSLIELASQETQYF,TGTGCCAGCAGCTTGATAGAATTGGCTAGCCAAGAGACCCAGTACTTC
.,TRBJ2-7,TRBV11-2,TRBD2,CASSSGREGFTGTSYEQYF,TGTGCCAGCAGCTCCGGACGGGAGGGTTTCACGGGTACAAGCTACGAGCAGTACTTC
.,TRBJ2-1,TRBV29-1,TRBD2,CSVYSGGENEQFF,TGCAGCGTTTATAGCGGGGGAGAAAATGAGCAGTTCTTC
.,TRBJ1-4,TRBV2,.,CASSPPTTRGLFTNEKLFF,TGTGCCAGCAGTCCCCCCACCACCAGGGGACTATTCACTAATGAAAAACTGTTTTTT
.,TRBJ2-2,TRBV4-1,TRBD1,CASSFRQGALSGELFF,TGCGCCAGCAGCTTTCGACAGGGGGCGTTATCCGGGGAGCTGTTTTTT
.,TRBJ2-7,TRBV12-3/TRBV12-4,.,CASRGVYEQYF,TGTGCCAGCAGAGGGGTCTACGAGCAGTACTTC
.,TRBJ2-7,TRBV4-1,.,CASSQDRIGLSRREQYF,TGCGCCAGCAGCCAAGATCGTATAGGTCTTTCGAGGCGAGAGCAGTACTTC
many,TRBJ2-7,TRBV11-2,TRBD1,CASRWTGRTYEQYF,TGTGCCAGCAGATGGACAGGGCGAACCTACGAGCAGTACTTC
.,TRBJ2-7,TRBV15,.,CATSRVQASYEQYF,TGTGCCACCAGCAGAGTTCAGGCATCCTACGAGCAGTACTTC
.,TRBJ2-5,TRBV3-1/TRBV3-2,TRBD2,CASSTQPGGETQYF,TGTGCCAGCAGCACTCAACCGGGGGGTGAGACCCAGTACTTC
few,TRBJ2-3,TRBV27,.,CASSPTRSESTDTQYF,TGTGCCAGCAGTCCTACCCGATCGGAGAGCACAGATACGCAGTATTTT
.,TRBJ2-7,TRBV2,.,CASSGPDRVRGEQYF,TGTGCCAGCAGCGGACCAGACAGGGTGCGGGGCGAGCAGTACTTC